This T cell receptor beta chain was recorded in a study of vaccination and CD4 T cells after COVID-19. Study as a whole: Post-vaccine sampling followed dose two by a median about 69 days (range 14 to 241). Overlapping spike peptides from SARS-CoV-2, HCoV-NL63, HCoV-OC43 and HCoV-229E served to stimulate the cells. Study-level results: When vaccine-specific clones from convalescent patients were examined, 304 of 307 were spike mono-reactive.

This clonotype was detected only a few times. The antigen remains undetermined. Germline CDR1 is MNHEY and CDR2 is SMNVEV (reference sequence). V lost 5 bases, J lost 1 base, and 11 bases lay in between. The CDR3 length is 14 residues. An Oncomine TCR Beta short-read assay was used to sequence the DNA from cultured CD4+ T cells. It was from cultured CD4+ T cells that genomic DNA was extracted. MiXCR, applied by TCRdb to the PCR reads, yields one record per CDR3 protein. The repertoire consists of roughly 3,000 distinct CDR3 sequences, with roughly 30% occurring once and the leading ten covering approximately 28%. The treatment denotes: roughly 11-day PBMC culture with coronavirus spike peptide pools or control peptides (ViraFEST assay).

V usage is TRBV27 and J usage is TRBJ1-1, with D uncertain. The specimen was CD4+ T cells from blood, cultured in vitro. The source of this sequence is a human donor who had recovered from COVID-19. For the CDR3, the DNA is TGTGCCAGCAGTCCCCGGCGGGGGAACACTGAAGCTTTCTTT. Translating gives CASSPRRGNTEAFF.